The T cell receptor (beta chain) described here comes from a study of blood T cells in healthy people across ages. This clonotype occurred many times. V lost 1 base and J lost 4, with 14 bases in between. Germline assignment: CDR1 SGDLS and CDR2 YYNGEE. The CDR3 length is 15 residues. A sample-barcoded 5' primer and a J-beta primer mix were used in a second PCR of about 7 to 11 cycles. TCRdb itself ran the 5' RACE reads through MiXCR, one entry per CDR3 protein. Among under 2 million distinct CDR3 sequences listed, about 31% were seen once. V usage is TRBV9 and J usage is TRBJ2-5, with D possibly matching TRBD2 (5 bases). The sequenced material came from blood. This receptor was taken from a woman aged 30 to 39 in good health. The CDR3 DNA is TGTGCCAGCAGCGTAAGTGTCGGGGAAGGAGAGACCCAGTACTTC. Encoded protein: CASSVSVGEGETQYF.